This is a list of T cell receptor beta chains from one sample in a study of T cells in Graves' hyperthyroidism and ophthalmopathy. Each CDR3 protein is one row after TCRdb ran MiXCR on the multiplex PCR reads. The sample records around 350,000 distinct CDR3 sequences, about 18% being singletons. Sequenced input: blood. The receptors shown here come from a woman in her 30s with Graves' hyperthyroidism that later progressed to Graves' ophthalmopathy. Each CDR3 is given with its conserved first and last residue. The D gene is left open where the match is weak. Where a row states a size, it is once, few, many or the class of an expanded clone; other rows omit it.

TRBV12-3/TRBV12-4	NA	TRBJ2-3	TRBD2	TGTGCCAGCAGTTCCACCTTAGCGGGTAGCACAGATACGCAGTATTTT	CASSSTLAGSTDTQYF
TRBV2	few	TRBJ2-2	NA	TGTGCCAGCAGAGGGGCCAGCACCGGGGAGCTGTTTTTT	CASRGASTGELFF
TRBV2	few	TRBJ1-5	NA	TGTGCCAGCAGCCTTTTTCGGACAACAGGAGGTCAGCCCCAGCATTTT	CASSLFRTTGGQPQHF
TRBV6-1	many	TRBJ2-3	TRBD1	TGTGCCAGCAGTTTCACAGGGGTGGAGGATACGCAGTATTTT	CASSFTGVEDTQYF
TRBV24-1	many	TRBJ2-7	NA	TGTGCCACCAGTGATGAGGACTCCGAAGAGCAGTACTTC	CATSDEDSEEQYF
TRBV5-1	many	TRBJ1-4	TRBD1	TGCGCCAGCAGCGGACAGGGTCTGAATGAAAAACTGTTTTTT	CASSGQGLNEKLFF
TRBV12-3/TRBV12-4	NA	TRBJ1-5	NA	TGTGCCAGCAGTTTAGCGGGGACTCCCGTGGAGCCCCAGCATTTT	CASSLAGTPVEPQHF
TRBV7-9	NA	TRBJ2-7	NA	TGTGCCAGCAGCTTACCCGCCTTAGTCTACGAGCAGTACTTC	CASSLPALVYEQYF
TRBV6-1	few	TRBJ1-6	NA	TGTGCCAGCAGTGAAGCTAAGGATTACTCCTATAATTCACCCCTCCACTTT	CASSEAKDYSYNSPLHF
TRBV29-1	many	TRBJ1-2	NA	TGCAGCGTCGCGCCGGGGGGGCTCAGCTATGGCTACACCTTC	CSVAPGGLSYGYTF
TRBV27	many	TRBJ1-2	TRBD1	TGTGCCAGCAGTTTATCGGACAGGAACTATGGCTACACCTTC	CASSLSDRNYGYTF
TRBV12-3/TRBV12-4	many	TRBJ2-7	NA	TGTGCCAGCAGCCCTATAGGGGGGGTCGAGCAGTACTTC	CASSPIGGVEQYF
TRBV6-1	NA	TRBJ1-4	TRBD1	TGTGCCAGCACCCTCAGGGGGGGTTGGGAAAAACTGTTTTTT	CASTLRGGWEKLFF